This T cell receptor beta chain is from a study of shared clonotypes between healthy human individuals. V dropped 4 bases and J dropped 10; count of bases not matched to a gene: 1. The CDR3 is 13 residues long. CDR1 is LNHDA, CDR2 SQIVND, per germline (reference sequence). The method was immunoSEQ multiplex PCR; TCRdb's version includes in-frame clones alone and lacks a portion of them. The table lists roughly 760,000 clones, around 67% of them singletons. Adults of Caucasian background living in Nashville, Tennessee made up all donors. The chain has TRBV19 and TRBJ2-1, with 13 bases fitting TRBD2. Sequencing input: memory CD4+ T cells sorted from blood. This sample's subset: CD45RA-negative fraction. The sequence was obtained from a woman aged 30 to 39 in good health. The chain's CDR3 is CASSTTSGREQFF. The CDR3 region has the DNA TGTGCCAGTAGTACGACTAGCGGGAGGGAGCAGTTCTTC.